This TCR beta chain was sequenced in a study of shared clonotypes between healthy human individuals. Findings and caveats of the study: Few donors restricted represented genetic and exposure-history diversity.

Replicate PCRs run on sorted subsets employed roughly 190 ng DNA, approximately 30,000 T cell genomes. Sequencing used immunoSEQ multiplex PCR; TCRdb keeps in-frame clones, though not all of them. This table holds 2.3 million or so clones, 85% to 95% found once. This CDR3 spans 16 amino acids. Germline CDR1 MNHNS, CDR2 SASEGT. Trimming cost V 2 bases and J 3 bases, with 17 bases left between them. Healthy adults negative for HIV, lacking recent acute infections or vaccinations, served as donors. The table lists this clone with a count of one. Its antigen remains unidentified. Sequenced material: naive CD4+ T cells from PBMCs. This sample's subset: CD45RA+ positively selected. The TCR originated in a man aged 18 to 35 in good health. Some clones in this sample may be carry-over from other donors' samples. The V call is TRBV6-1, the J call TRBJ2-7; D possibly matches TRBD1 or TRBD2 (6 bases each). CDR3 residues: CASSESMLGGFYEQYF. In DNA, the CDR3 is TGTGCCAGCAGTGAATCAATGCTGGGGGGCTTCTACGAGCAGTACTTC.